These T cell receptor beta chains were read from a single sample in a study of cytomegalovirus exposure and HLA in healthy donors. The repertoire was sequenced with immunoSEQ multiplex PCR; TCRdb's copy has only in-frame clones and lacks some. Here the sample spans 150,000 to 200,000 clones, around 78% being singletons. The specimen sequenced was PBMCs. The source of these receptors is a woman in her thirties or forties in good health and CMV-seronegative. Both conserved end residues are part of each CDR3. The order of the fields is V gene, CDR3 length, CDR3 protein.

v_gene: TRBV29-1; len: 14; CDR3aa: CSSSATSSTDTQYF
v_gene: TRBV30; len: 14; CDR3aa: CAWVPGQGATGYTF
v_gene: TRBV19; len: 15; CDR3aa: CATQGAAGGSGELFF
v_gene: TRBV5-8; len: 14; CDR3aa: CASIMGTSNEKLFF
v_gene: TRBV27; len: 14; CDR3aa: CASSSGLSTDTQYF
v_gene: TRBV27; len: 15; CDR3aa: CASGLLAEITDTQYF
v_gene: TRBV5-1; len: 14; CDR3aa: CASSLTGGKETQYF
v_gene: TRBV5-6; len: 16; CDR3aa: CASSLLDRAPTGELFF
v_gene: TRBV5-6; len: 16; CDR3aa: CASSWRATGTYNEQFF
v_gene: TRBV6-1; len: 15; CDR3aa: CASSASSSINYGYTF
v_gene: TRBV28; len: 17; CDR3aa: CASSTGQLVSFSYGYTF